This TCR beta chain was found in a study of CD8 T cells in Susac syndrome. The study, taken as a whole, reports: As the study acknowledged, the number of individuals who were part of its TCR sequencing and HLA analysis was relatively small.

Points on this clonotype: Its specificity is unknown.

With random hexamers, roughly 0.5 to 1 ug RNA was reverse transcribed. In TCRdb, the immunoSEQ multiplex PCR reads were re-called with MiXCR into one record per CDR3 protein. The table lists roughly 120,000 distinct CDR3 sequences, about 93% of them singletons, with more than 0.095% in the top ten. Germline trimming cut 6 bases from V and 4 bases from J; bases unmatched to any gene: 12. The germline V gene has CDR1 LNHDA and CDR2 SQIVND (reference sequence). CDR3 size: 17 residues. The chain carries TRBV19 and TRBJ1-3; TRBD1 matches at 10 bases. Sequencing was performed on CD4+ T cells from PBMCs. This sequence was found in a human donor in good health. DNA for the CDR3: TGTGCCAGTAGAACCGGGACAGGGGTTACGATAGGAAACACCATATATTTT. This translates into CASRTGTGVTIGNTIYF. Variable domain in full (rest from reference TRBV19 and TRBJ1-3): DGGITQSPKYLFRKEGQNVTLSCEQNLNHDAMYWYRQDPGQGLRLIYYSQIVNDFQKGDIAEGYSVSREKKESFPLTVTSAQKNPTAFYLCASRTGTGVTIGNTIYFGEGSWLTVV.